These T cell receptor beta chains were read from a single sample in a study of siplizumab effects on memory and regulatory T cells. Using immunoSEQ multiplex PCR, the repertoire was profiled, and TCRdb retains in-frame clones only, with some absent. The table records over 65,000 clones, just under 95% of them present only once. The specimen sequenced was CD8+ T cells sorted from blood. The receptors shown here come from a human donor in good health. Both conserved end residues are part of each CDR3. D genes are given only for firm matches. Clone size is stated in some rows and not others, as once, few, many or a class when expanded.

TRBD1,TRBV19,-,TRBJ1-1,CASSNRDRGRGTEAFF,TGTGCCAGTAGTAACCGGGACAGGGGGCGAGGGACTGAAGCTTTCTTT
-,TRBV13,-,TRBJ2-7,CASSPSRRIDEQYF,TGTGCCAGCAGCCCGTCCCGCCGTATCGACGAGCAGTACTTC
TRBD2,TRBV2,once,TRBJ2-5,CATTSGRVQETQYF,TGTGCCACAACTAGCGGGAGGGTCCAAGAGACCCAGTACTTC
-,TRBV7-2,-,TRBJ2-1,CASSFFIADASDEQFF,TGTGCCAGCAGCTTTTTTATAGCGGACGCCTCGGATGAGCAGTTCTTC
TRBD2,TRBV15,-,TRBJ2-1,CATSPQRGLANNEQFF,TGTGCCACCAGCCCCCAACGCGGACTAGCTAACAATGAGCAGTTCTTC
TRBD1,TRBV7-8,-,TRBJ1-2,CASSILQGALGYTF,TGTGCCAGCAGCATACTACAGGGGGCGCTTGGCTACACCTTC
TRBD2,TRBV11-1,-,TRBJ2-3,CASRGTSGPTDTQYF,TGTGCCAGCAGGGGGACTAGCGGACCCACAGATACGCAGTATTTT
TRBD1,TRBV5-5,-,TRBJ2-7,CASPGGQGLYEQYF,TGTGCCAGCCCGGGGGGACAGGGACTCTACGAGCAGTACTTC
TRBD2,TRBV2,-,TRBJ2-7,CASRWGLARTYEQYF,TGTGCCAGCAGATGGGGACTAGCGAGGACCTACGAGCAGTACTTC
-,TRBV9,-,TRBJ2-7,CASSVGSEDSYEQYF,TGTGCCAGCAGCGTTGGGTCAGAGGACTCCTACGAGCAGTACTTC
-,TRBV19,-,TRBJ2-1,CASSLTGSNNEQFF,TGTGCCAGTAGTCTTACAGGGAGCAACAATGAGCAGTTCTTC
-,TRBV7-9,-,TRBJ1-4,CASSVYQGPHNEKLFF,TGTGCCAGCAGCGTATACCAGGGCCCTCATAATGAAAAACTGTTTTTT
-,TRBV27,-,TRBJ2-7,CASRGKELPYEQYF,TGTGCCAGCAGGGGGAAGGAGCTCCCCTACGAGCAGTACTTC
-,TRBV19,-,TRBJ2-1,CASSSWTEGNEQFF,TGTGCCAGTAGTTCTTGGACAGAAGGAAATGAGCAGTTCTTC
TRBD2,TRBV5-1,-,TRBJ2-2,CASSPGGRTGELFF,TGCGCCAGCAGTCCGGGGGGGCGCACCGGGGAGCTGTTTTTT
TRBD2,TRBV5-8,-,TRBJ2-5,CASSLSSGRAGETQYF,TGTGCCAGCAGCTTATCTAGCGGGAGGGCGGGGGAGACCCAGTACTTC
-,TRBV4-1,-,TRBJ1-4,CASSQLIGVRNEKLSF,TGCGCCAGCAGCCAGCTAATCGGGGTTAGGAATGAAAAACTGTCTTTT
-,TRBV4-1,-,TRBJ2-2,CASSNRAYTGELFF,TGCGCCAGCAGCAACCGGGCCTACACCGGGGAGCTGTTTTTT
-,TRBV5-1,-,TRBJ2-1,CASSFSGLGNNEQFF,TGCGCCAGCAGCTTTAGCGGCCTGGGTAACAATGAGCAGTTCTTC
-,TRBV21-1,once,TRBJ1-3,CASSKEGVGTGGNLRGNTIYF,TGTGCCAGCAGCAAAGAGGGTGTTGGGACAGGGGGCAATTTGAGGGGAAACACCATATATTTT
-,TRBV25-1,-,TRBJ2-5,CASSEGWGNGIVKETQYF,TGTGCCAGCAGTGAGGGGTGGGGTAACGGCATCGTAAAGGAGACCCAGTACTTC
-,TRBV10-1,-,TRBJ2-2,CASMTDYTGELFF,TGCGCCAGCATGACGGATTACACCGGGGAGCTGTTTTTT
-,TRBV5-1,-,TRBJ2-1,CASSSGIHNEQFF,TGCGCCAGCAGCTCGGGAATCCACAATGAGCAGTTCTTC
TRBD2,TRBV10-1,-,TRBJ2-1,CASSEGLAGWGEQFF,TGCGCCAGCAGTGAAGGACTAGCGGGATGGGGCGAGCAGTTCTTC
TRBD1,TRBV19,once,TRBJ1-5,CASSISRQGLDQPQHF,TGTGCCAGTAGTATTTCCCGACAGGGCCTCGATCAGCCCCAGCATTTT
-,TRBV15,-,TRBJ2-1,CATSTSLYNEQFF,TGTGCCACCAGCACCAGCCTTTACAATGAGCAGTTCTTC
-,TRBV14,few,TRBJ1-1,CASSQVAVTGTEAFF,TGTGCCAGCAGCCAAGTAGCGGTCACGGGCACTGAAGCTTTCTTT
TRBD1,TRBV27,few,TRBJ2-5,CASSSRVGQGGGTQYF,TGTGCCAGCAGTTCCCGCGTTGGACAGGGCGGTGGGACCCAGTACTTC
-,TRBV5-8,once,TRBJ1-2,CASSLRFVGYYGYTF,TGTGCCAGCAGCCTACGTTTCGTCGGGTACTATGGCTACACCTTC
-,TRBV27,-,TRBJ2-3,CASSPLPLRADTQYF,TGTGCCAGCAGTCCATTACCCCTTAGGGCAGATACGCAGTATTTT
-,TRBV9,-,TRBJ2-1,CASSVNDNEQFF,TGTGCCAGCAGCGTTAATGACAATGAGCAGTTCTTC
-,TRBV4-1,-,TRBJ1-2,CASSPGLKLLSNYGYTF,TGCGCCAGCAGTCCCGGACTGAAACTTCTGAGTAACTATGGCTACACCTTC
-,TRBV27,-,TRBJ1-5,CASSLGSNQPQHF,TGTGCCAGCAGTTTGGGGAGCAATCAGCCCCAGCATTTT
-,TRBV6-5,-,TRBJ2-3,CASSSYDTSTDTQYF,TGTGCCAGCAGTTCTTACGACACTAGCACAGATACGCAGTATTTT
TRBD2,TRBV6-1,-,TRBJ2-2,CASSELGLAGHQANTGELFF,TGTGCCAGCAGTGAATTAGGACTAGCGGGCCACCAAGCGAACACCGGGGAGCTGTTTTTT
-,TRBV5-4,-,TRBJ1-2,CASTFGGDYYGYTF,TGTGCCAGCACCTTTGGTGGGGACTACTATGGCTACACCTTC
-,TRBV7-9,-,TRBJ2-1,CASSLGMSSYNEQFF,TGTGCCAGCAGCTTAGGTATGAGCTCCTACAATGAGCAGTTCTTC
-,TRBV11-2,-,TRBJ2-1,CASSSWGEEYNEQFF,TGTGCCAGCAGCTCCTGGGGCGAGGAGTACAATGAGCAGTTCTTC
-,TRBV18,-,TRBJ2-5,CASSGTGARETQYF,TGTGCCAGCTCGGGTACCGGGGCTCGAGAGACCCAGTACTTC
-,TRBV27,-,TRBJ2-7,CASSLVLARSYEQYF,TGTGCCAGCAGTTTAGTTTTAGCGAGATCCTACGAGCAGTACTTC